Listed below are T cell receptor beta chains from one sample, sequenced in a study of OX40 agonist ivuxolimab in advanced cancers. Assay used: immunoSEQ multiplex PCR; TCRdb lists only in-frame clones, some missing. The sample records tens of thousands of clones, about 85% being singletons. Material: CD4+ or CD8+ T cells sorted from blood, obtained in a trial of the OX40 agonist ivuxolimab. Receptor source: an adult with an advanced solid tumor such as melanoma, head and neck, liver or kidney cancer. CDR3s include the opening cysteine and the closing phenylalanine or tryptophan. The D gene is left open where the match is weak. A clone size is listed for some rows: how often the clone was seen (once, few, many), or a class if it is expanded.

d_call | j_call | cdr3_length | v_call | clone_size | cdr3_aa | cdr3_nt
NA | TRBJ2-4 | 12 | TRBV7-9 | NA | CASSLEMGAQYF | TGTGCCAGCAGCTTAGAAATGGGCGCTCAGTACTTC
NA | TRBJ2-1 | 15 | TRBV9 | NA | CASSVGPESYNEQFF | TGTGCCAGCAGCGTAGGCCCCGAATCCTACAATGAGCAGTTCTTC
NA | TRBJ1-4 | 13 | TRBV7-2 | NA | CASSSSTNEKLFF | TGTGCCAGCAGCTCCTCTACTAATGAAAAACTGTTTTTT
TRBD1 | TRBJ2-7 | 14 | TRBV7-2 | NA | CASSLGQGAYEQYF | TGTGCCAGCAGCCTCGGACAGGGGGCCTACGAGCAGTACTTC
TRBD2 | TRBJ2-5 | 18 | TRBV4-1 | NA | CASSQGTSGSGGQETQYF | TGCGCCAGCAGCCAAGGGACTAGCGGGAGTGGGGGGCAAGAGACCCAGTACTTC
TRBD2 | TRBJ2-5 | 17 | TRBV30 | NA | CAWSTLAGARLGWDQYF | TGTGCCTGGAGTACCCTAGCGGGGGCCAGGTTGGGGTGGGACCAGTACTTC
TRBD2 | TRBJ2-7 | 14 | TRBV11-2 | NA | CASSIAGGPYEQYF | TGTGCCAGCAGCATAGCGGGGGGGCCATACGAGCAGTACTTC
NA | TRBJ2-7 | 15 | TRBV27 | NA | CASSPSGASSYEQYF | TGTGCCAGCAGCCCCTCCGGGGCGAGCTCCTACGAGCAGTACTTC
NA | TRBJ2-7 | 15 | TRBV13 | NA | CASSLEKVKTYEQYF | TGTGCCAGCAGCTTAGAGAAGGTTAAAACCTACGAGCAGTACTTC
TRBD1 | TRBJ1-2 | 15 | TRBV5-5 | NA | CASSSNRGGSYGYTF | TGTGCCAGCAGCTCGAACAGGGGAGGGTCCTATGGCTACACCTTC
TRBD1 | TRBJ2-7 | 15 | TRBV25-1 | NA | CASSVAGTGAYEQYF | TGTGCCAGCAGTGTAGCCGGGACAGGGGCCTACGAGCAGTACTTC
TRBD1 | TRBJ2-7 | 15 | TRBV6-1 | NA | CASSGRDRATYEQYF | TGTGCCAGTAGTGGCCGGGACAGGGCTACCTACGAGCAGTACTTC
NA | TRBJ1-1 | 15 | TRBV7-3 | NA | CASSPRVSGDTEAFF | TGTGCCAGCAGCCCTAGGGTGTCGGGGGACACTGAAGCTTTCTTT
NA | TRBJ2-3 | 15 | TRBV19 | NA | CASSKPAGTTDTQYF | TGTGCCAGTAGTAAGCCCGCAGGGACCACAGATACGCAGTATTTT
NA | TRBJ2-1 | 16 | TRBV15 | NA | CATSRDGRLSYNEQFF | TGTGCCACCAGCAGAGATGGGAGATTAAGCTACAATGAGCAGTTCTTC
NA | TRBJ2-7 | 14 | TRBV30 | once | CAWRGGGSRYEQYF | TGTGCCTGGAGGGGCGGCGGATCGAGGTACGAGCAGTACTTC
NA | TRBJ1-5 | 14 | TRBV5-8 | NA | CASRFAGGNQPQHF | TGTGCCAGCAGGTTCGCGGGAGGAAATCAGCCCCAGCATTTT
NA | TRBJ1-6 | 16 | TRBV18 | NA | CASSPPGQNYNSPLHF | TGTGCCAGCTCACCACCCGGACAGAATTATAATTCACCCCTCCACTTT
TRBD1 | TRBJ1-4 | 16 | TRBV27 | NA | CASSEGTGGFNEKLFF | TGTGCCAGCAGTGAGGGGACAGGGGGGTTTAATGAAAAACTGTTTTTT
NA | TRBJ1-3 | 15 | TRBV7-2 | NA | CASSLVWGPGNTIYF | TGTGCCAGCAGCTTAGTATGGGGACCTGGAAACACCATATATTTT
TRBD2 | TRBJ2-2 | 17 | TRBV29-1 | NA | CSVDLAGGLPNTGELFF | TGCAGCGTTGACCTAGCGGGGGGCCTACCGAACACCGGGGAGCTGTTTTTT
NA | TRBJ1-5 | 13 | TRBV6-5 | NA | CASSETVNQPQHF | TGTGCCAGCAGTGAGACAGTGAATCAGCCCCAGCATTTT